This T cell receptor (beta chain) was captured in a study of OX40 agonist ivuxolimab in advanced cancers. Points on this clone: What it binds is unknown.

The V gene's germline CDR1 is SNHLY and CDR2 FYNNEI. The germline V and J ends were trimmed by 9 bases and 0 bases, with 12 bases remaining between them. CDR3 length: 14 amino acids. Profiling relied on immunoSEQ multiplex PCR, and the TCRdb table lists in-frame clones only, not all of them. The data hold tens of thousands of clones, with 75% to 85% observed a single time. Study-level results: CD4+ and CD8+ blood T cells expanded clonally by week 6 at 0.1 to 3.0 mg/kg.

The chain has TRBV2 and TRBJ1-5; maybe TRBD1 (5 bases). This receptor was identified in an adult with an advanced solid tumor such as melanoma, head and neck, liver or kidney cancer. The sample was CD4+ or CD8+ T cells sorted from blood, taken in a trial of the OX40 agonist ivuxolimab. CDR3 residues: CASLDSYSNQPQHF. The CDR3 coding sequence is TGTGCCAGTTTAGACAGTTATAGCAATCAGCCCCAGCATTTT.